This paragraph reports one T cell receptor (beta chain). Its antigen is as yet unknown. Using immunoSEQ multiplex PCR, the repertoire was profiled, and TCRdb retains in-frame clones only, with some absent. The sample shows about 220,000 clones, approximately 80% of them seen only once. CDR3 length equals 14 residues. Germline assignment: CDR1 LNHDA and CDR2 SQIVND (reference sequence). With 4 bases clipped from V and 0 bases from J, the junction kept 1 base outside the gene matches. The data originate from a study of cytomegalovirus exposure and HLA in healthy donors. Findings and limits, study-wide: A list of about 160 TCR beta chains associated with cytomegalovirus was given.

This receptor was taken from a woman in her 30s in good health and CMV-seropositive. The specimen was PBMCs. J is TRBJ2-7 and V is TRBV19, with TRBD2 identical over 9 bases. The CDR3 loop reads CASSSSGSSYEQYF. CDR3 in DNA: TGTGCCAGTAGTAGTAGCGGGAGCTCCTACGAGCAGTACTTC. The whole variable domain, filled in from reference TRBV19 and TRBJ2-7, reads DGGITQSPKYLFRKEGQNVTLSCEQNLNHDAMYWYRQDPGQGLRLIYYSQIVNDFQKGDIAEGYSVSREKKESFPLTVTSAQKNPTAFYLCASSSSGSSYEQYFGPGTRLTVT.